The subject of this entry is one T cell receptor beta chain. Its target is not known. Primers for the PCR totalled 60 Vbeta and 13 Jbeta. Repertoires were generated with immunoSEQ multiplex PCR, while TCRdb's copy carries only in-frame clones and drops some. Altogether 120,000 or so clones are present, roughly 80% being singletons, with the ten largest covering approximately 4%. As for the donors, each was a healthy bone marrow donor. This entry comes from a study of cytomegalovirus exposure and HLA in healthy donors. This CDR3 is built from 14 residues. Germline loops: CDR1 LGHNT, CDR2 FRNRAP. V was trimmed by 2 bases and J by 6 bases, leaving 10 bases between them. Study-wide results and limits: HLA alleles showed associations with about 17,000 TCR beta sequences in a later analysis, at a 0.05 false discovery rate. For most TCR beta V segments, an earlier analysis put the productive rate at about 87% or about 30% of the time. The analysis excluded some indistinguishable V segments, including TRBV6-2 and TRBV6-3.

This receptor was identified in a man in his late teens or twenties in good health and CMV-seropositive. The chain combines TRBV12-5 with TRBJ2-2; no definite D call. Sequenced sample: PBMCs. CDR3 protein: CASGLYATPGELFF. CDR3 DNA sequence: TGTGCTAGTGGTTTGTATGCTACCCCCGGGGAGCTGTTTTTT.